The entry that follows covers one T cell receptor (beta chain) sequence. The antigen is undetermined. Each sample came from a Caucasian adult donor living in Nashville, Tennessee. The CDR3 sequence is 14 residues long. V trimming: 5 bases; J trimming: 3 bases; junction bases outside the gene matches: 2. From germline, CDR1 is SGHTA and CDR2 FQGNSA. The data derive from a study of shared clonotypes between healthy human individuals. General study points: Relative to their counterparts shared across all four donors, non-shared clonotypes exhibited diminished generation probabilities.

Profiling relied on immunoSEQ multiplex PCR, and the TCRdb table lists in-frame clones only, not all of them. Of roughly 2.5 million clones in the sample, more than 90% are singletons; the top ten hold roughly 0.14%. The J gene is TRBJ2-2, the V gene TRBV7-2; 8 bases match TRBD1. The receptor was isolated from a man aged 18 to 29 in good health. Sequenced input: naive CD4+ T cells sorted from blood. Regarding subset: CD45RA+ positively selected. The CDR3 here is CASSRDRYTGELFF. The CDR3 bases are TGTGCCAGCAGCCGGGACAGGTACACCGGGGAGCTGTTTTTT.